This TCR beta chain was recovered during a study of preoperative IRX-2 immunotherapy in early breast cancer. The protocol was immunoSEQ multiplex PCR, while the TCRdb copy is restricted to in-frame clones and leaves out a portion. The sample comprises approximately 96,000 clones, approximately 90% of which are singletons, and around 2.1% rests with the top ten. Treatment meaning: preoperative locoregional IRX-2 cytokine immunotherapy. This phase Ib study tested locoregional IRX-2 cytokine immunotherapy given before surgery. The TCR was taken from a human donor with breast cancer. The sample in question was tumor tissue, obtained after IRX-2 immunotherapy.

The CDR3 region is CASRLGFEISEAFF. CDR3 nucleotide sequence: TGTGCCAGCCGACTGGGTTTCGAGATTTCTGAAGCTTTCTTT. The chain recombines TRBV11-3 with TRBJ1-1, with no clear D. The CDR3 is 14 residues long. Per the germline V gene, CDR1 is SGHNT and CDR2 is YENEEA. V was pared by 8 bases and J by 6 bases, with 19 bases between.